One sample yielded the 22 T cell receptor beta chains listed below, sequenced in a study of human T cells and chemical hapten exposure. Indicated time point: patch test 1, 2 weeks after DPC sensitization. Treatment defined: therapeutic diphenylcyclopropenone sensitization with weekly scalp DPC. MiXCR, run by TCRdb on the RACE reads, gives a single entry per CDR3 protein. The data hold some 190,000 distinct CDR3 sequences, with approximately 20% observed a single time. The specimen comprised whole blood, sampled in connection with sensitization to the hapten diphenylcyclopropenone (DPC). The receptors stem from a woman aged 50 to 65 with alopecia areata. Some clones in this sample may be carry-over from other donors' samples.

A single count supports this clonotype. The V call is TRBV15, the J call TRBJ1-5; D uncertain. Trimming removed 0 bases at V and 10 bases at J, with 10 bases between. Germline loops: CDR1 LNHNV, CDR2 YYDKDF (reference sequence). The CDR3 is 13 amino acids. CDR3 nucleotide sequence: TGTGCCACCAGCAGAGATGTATACCTACCCCAGCATTTT. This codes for CATSRDVYLPQHF.

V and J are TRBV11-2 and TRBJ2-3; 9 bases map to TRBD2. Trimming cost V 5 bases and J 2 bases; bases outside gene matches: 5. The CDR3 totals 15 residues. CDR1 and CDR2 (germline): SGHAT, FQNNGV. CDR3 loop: CASSGTSRYTDTQYF. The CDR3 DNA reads TGTGCCAGCAGCGGGACTAGCAGATACACAGATACGCAGTATTTT. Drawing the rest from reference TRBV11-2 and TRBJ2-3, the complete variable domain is EAGVAQSPRYKIIEKRQSVAFWCNPISGHATLYWYQQILGQGPKLLIQFQNNGVVDDSQLPKDRFSAERLKGVDSTLKIQPAKLEDSAVYLCASSGTSRYTDTQYFGPGTRLTVL.

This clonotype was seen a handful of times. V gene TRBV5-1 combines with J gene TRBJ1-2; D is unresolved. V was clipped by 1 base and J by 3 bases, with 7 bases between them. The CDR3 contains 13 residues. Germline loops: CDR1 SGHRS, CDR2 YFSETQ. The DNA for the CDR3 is TGCGCCAGCAGCTTGTCCCAGTACTATGGCTACACCTTC. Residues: CASSLSQYYGYTF.

DNA of the CDR3: TGTGCCAGCAGCCCCGAGGCGGGAGGACTCTACAATGAGCAGTTCTTC. As protein: CASSPEAGGLYNEQFF. The chain has TRBV5-6 and TRBJ2-1; 8 bases are shared with TRBD2. Losses at the gene ends were 4 bases for V and 3 bases for J; bases not matched to a gene: 9. The germline CDR1 and CDR2 sequences are SGHDT and YYEEEE. This CDR3 has 16 residues.

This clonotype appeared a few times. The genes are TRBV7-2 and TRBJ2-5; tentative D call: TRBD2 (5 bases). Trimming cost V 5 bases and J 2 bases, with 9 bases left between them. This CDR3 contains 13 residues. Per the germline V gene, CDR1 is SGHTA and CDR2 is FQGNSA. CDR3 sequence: CASSLSVQETQYF. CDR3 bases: TGTGCCAGCAGCCTTAGCGTGCAAGAGACCCAGTACTTC.

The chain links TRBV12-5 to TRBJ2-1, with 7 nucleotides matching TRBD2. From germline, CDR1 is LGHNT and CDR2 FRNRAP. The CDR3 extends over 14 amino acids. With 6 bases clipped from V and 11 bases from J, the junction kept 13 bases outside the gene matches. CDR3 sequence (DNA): TGTGCTAGTGGACTTACGGGGCGGCGGGAGAAGCAGTTCTTC. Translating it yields CASGLTGRREKQFF.

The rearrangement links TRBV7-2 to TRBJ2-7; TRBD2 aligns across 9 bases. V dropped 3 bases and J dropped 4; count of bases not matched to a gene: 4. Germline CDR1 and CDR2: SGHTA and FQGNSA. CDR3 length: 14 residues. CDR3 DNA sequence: TGTGCCAGCAGCTTGAATAGCGGGAGATACGAGCAGTACTTC. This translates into CASSLNSGRYEQYF.

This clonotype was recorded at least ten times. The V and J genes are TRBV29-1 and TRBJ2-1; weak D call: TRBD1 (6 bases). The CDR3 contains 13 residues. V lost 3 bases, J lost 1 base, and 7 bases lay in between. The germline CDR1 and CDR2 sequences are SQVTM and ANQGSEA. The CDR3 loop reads CSVEDSSYNEQFF. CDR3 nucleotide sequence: TGCAGCGTTGAGGACAGTTCCTACAATGAGCAGTTCTTC.

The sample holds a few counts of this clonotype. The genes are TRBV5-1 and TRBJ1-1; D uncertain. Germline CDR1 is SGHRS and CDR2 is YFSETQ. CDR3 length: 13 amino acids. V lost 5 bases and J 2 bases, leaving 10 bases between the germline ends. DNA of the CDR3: TGCGCCAGCAGACAAGACTTAAACACTGAAGCTTTCTTT. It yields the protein CASRQDLNTEAFF. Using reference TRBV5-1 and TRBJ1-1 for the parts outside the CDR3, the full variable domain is KAGVTQTPRYLIKTRGQQVTLSCSPISGHRSVSWYQQTPGQGLQFLFEYFSETQRNKGNFPGRFSGRQFSNSRSEMNVSTLELGDSALYLCASRQDLNTEAFFGQGTRLTVV.

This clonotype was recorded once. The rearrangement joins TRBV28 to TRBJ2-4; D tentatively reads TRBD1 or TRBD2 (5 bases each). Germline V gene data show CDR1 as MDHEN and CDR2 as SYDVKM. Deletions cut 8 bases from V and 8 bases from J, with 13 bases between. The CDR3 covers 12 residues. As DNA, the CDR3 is TGTGCCAGCTTGGGGGAGCCGGACATTCAGTACTTC. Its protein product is CASLGEPDIQYF.

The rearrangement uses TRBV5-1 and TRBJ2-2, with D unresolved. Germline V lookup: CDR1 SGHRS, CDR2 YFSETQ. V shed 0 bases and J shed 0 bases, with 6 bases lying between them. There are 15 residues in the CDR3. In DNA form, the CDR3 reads TGCGCCAGCAGCTTGGCCCTGGCGAACACCGGGGAGCTGTTTTTT. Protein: CASSLALANTGELFF. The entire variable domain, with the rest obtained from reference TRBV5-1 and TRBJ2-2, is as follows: KAGVTQTPRYLIKTRGQQVTLSCSPISGHRSVSWYQQTPGQGLQFLFEYFSETQRNKGNFPGRFSGRQFSNSRSEMNVSTLELGDSALYLCASSLALANTGELFFGEGSRLTVL.

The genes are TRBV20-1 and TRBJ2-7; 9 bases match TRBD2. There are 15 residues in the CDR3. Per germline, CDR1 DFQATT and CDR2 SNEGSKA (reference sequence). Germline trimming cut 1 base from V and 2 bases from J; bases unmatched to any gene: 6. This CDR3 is CSARGLAGEAYEQYF. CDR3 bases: TGCAGTGCTAGAGGATTAGCGGGAGAAGCCTACGAGCAGTACTTC.

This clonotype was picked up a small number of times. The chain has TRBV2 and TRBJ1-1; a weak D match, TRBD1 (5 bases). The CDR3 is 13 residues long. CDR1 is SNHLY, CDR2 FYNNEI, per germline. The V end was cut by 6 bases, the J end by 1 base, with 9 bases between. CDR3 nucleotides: TGTGCCAGCAGGACAGCTACGAACACTGAAGCTTTCTTT. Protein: CASRTATNTEAFF. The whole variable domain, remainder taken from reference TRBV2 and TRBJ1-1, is EPEVTQTPSHQVTQMGQEVILRCVPISNHLYFYWYRQILGQKVEFLVSFYNNEISEKSEIFDDQFSVERPDGSNFTLKIRSTKLEDSAMYFCASRTATNTEAFFGQGTRLTVV.

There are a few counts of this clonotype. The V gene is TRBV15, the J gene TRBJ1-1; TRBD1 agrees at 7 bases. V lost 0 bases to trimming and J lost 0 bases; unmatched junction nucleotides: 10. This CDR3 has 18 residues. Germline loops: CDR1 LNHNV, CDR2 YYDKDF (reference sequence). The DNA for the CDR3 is TGTGCCACCAGCAGAGATCACCCAGGGGGGTTGATGAACACTGAAGCTTTCTTT. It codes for CATSRDHPGGLMNTEAFF.

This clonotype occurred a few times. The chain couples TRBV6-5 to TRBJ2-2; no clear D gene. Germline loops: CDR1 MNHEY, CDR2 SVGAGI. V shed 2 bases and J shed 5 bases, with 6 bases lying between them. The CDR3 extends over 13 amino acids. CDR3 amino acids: CASSYVETGELFF. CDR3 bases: TGTGCCAGCAGTTACGTGGAGACCGGGGAGCTGTTTTTT.

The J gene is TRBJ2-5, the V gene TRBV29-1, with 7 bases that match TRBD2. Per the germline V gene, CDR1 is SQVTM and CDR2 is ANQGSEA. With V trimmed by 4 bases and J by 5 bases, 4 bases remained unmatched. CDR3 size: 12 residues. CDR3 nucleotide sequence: TGCAGCGTTGTAAGGGGAGGGGAGACCCAGTACTTC. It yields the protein CSVVRGGETQYF.

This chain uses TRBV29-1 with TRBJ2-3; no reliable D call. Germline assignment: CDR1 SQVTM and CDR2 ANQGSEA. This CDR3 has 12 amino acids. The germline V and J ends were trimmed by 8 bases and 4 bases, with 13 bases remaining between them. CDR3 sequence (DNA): TGCAGCATATGGGAAGGCGCAGATACGCAGTATTTT. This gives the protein CSIWEGADTQYF.

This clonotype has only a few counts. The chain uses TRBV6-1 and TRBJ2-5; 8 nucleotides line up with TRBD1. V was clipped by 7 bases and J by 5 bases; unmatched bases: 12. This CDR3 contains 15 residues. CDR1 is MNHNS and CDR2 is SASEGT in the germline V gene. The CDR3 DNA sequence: TGTGCCAGCACCCCGGGACAGGTTGAATCCGAGACCCAGTACTTC. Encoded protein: CASTPGQVESETQYF.

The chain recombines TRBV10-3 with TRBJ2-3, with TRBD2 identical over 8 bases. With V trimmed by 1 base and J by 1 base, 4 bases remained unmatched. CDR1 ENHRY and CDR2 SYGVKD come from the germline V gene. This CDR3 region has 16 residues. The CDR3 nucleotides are TGTGCCATCAGTGAGTTGGCTAGCGGGCGCACAGATACGCAGTATTTT. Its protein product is CAISELASGRTDTQYF.

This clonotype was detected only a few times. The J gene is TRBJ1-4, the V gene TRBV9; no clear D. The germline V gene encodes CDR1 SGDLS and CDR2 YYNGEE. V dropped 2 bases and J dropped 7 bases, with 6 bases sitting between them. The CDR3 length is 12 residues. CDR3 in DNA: TGTGCCAGCAGCGTGACGGGTGAAAAACTGTTTTTT. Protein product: CASSVTGEKLFF.

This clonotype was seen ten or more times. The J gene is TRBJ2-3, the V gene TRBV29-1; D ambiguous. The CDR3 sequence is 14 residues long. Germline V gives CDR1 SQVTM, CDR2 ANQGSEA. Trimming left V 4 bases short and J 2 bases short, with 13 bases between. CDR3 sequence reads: CSVAESGTTDTQYF. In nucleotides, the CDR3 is TGCAGCGTTGCGGAGTCTGGAACCACAGATACGCAGTATTTT.

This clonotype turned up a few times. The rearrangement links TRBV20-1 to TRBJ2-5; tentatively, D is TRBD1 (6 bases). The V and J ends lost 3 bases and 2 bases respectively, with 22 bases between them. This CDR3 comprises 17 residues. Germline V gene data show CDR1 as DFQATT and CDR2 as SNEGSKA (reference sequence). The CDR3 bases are TGCAGTGCTAGCCCCTTTGCGCTTCGGACAGTACAAGAGACCCAGTACTTC. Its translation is CSASPFALRTVQETQYF.